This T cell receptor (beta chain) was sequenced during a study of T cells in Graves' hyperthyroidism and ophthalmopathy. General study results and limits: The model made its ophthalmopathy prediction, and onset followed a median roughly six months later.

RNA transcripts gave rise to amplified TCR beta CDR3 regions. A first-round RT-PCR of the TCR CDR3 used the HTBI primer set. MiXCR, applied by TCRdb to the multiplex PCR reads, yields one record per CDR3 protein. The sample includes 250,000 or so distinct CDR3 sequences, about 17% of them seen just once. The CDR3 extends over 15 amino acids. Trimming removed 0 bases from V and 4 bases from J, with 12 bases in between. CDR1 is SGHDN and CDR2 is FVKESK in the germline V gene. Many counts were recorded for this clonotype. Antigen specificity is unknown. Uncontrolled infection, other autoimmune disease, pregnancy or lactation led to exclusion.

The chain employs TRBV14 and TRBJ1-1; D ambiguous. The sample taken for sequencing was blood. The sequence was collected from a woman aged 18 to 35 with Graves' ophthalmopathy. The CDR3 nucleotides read TGTGCCAGCAGCCAAGACCCTTGGAAAAGCACTGAAGCTTTCTTT. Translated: CASSQDPWKSTEAFF.